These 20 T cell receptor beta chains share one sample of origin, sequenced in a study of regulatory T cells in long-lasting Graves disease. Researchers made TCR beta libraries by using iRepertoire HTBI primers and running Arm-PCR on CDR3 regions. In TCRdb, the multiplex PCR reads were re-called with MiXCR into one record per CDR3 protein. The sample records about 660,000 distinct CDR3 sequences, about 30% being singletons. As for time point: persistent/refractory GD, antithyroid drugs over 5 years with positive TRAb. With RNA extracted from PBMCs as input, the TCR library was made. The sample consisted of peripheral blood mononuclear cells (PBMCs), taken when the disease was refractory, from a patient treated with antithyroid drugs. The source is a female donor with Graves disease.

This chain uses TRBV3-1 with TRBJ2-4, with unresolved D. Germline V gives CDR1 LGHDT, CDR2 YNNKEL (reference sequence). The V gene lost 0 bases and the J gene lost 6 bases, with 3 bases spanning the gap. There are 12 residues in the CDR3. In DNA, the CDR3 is TGTGCCAGCAGCCAAGACTTAAACATTCAGTACTTC. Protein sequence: CASSQDLNIQYF.

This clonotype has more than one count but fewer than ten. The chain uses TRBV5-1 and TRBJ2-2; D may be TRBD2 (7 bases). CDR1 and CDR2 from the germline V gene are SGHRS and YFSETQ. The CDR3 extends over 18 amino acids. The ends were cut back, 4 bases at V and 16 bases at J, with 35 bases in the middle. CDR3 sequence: CASSPGGPIVFESPSPFF. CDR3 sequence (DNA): TGCGCCAGCAGCCCCGGGGGGCCGATCGTATTCGAATCACCGTCCCCGTTTTTT. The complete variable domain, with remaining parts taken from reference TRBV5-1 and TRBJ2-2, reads KAGVTQTPRYLIKTRGQQVTLSCSPISGHRSVSWYQQTPGQGLQFLFEYFSETQRNKGNFPGRFSGRQFSNSRSEMNVSTLELGDSALYLCASSPGGPIVFESPSPFFGEGSRLTVL.

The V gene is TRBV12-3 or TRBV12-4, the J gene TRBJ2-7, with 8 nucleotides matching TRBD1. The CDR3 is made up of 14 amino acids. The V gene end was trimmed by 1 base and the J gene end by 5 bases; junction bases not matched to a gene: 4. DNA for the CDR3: TGTGCCAGCAGTTTAGGCGCAGGGGGCAACGAGCAGTACTTC. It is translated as CASSLGAGGNEQYF.

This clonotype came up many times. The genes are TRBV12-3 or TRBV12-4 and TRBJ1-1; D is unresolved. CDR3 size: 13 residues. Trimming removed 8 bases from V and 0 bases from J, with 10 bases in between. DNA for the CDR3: TGTGCCAGCTCGAGAAAGGTGAACACTGAAGCTTTCTTT. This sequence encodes CASSRKVNTEAFF.

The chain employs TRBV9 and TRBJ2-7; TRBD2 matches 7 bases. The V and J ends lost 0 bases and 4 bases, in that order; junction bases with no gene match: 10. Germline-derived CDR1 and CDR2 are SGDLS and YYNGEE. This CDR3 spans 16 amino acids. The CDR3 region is CASSVDGGGRLYEQYF. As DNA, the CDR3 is TGTGCCAGCAGCGTAGATGGGGGAGGGCGTTTGTACGAGCAGTACTTC.

The CDR3 DNA reads TGTGCCTGGGGACCGGGACTAGGAGAGACCCAGTACTTC. Translation gives CAWGPGLGETQYF. V and J are TRBV30 and TRBJ2-5; 8 nucleotides match TRBD2. This CDR3 contains 13 residues. CDR1 and CDR2 from the germline V gene are GTSNPN and SVGIG (reference sequence). J lost 4 bases, V lost 5 bases, and 6 bases had no gene match.

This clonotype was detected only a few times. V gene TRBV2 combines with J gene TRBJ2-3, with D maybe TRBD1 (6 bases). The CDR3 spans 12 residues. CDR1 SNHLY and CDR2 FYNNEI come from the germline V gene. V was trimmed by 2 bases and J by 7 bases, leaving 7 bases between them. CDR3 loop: CASSERGNTQYF. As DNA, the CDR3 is TGTGCCAGCAGTGAAAGGGGGAATACGCAGTATTTT. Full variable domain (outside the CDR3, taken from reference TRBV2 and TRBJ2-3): EPEVTQTPSHQVTQMGQEVILRCVPISNHLYFYWYRQILGQKVEFLVSFYNNEISEKSEIFDDQFSVERPDGSNFTLKIRSTKLEDSAMYFCASSERGNTQYFGPGTRLTVL.

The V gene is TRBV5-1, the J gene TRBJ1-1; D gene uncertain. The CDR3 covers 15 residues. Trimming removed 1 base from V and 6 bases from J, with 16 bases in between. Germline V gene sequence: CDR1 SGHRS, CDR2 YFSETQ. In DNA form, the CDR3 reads TGCGCCAGCAGCTTGAGGTGGGCAGCTGAGTCTGAAGCTTTCTTT. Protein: CASSLRWAAESEAFF.

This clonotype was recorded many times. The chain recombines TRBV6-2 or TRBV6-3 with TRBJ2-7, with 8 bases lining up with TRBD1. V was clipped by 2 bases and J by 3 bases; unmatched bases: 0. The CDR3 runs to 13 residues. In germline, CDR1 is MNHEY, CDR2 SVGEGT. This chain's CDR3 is CASSYGTGYEQYF. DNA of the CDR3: TGTGCCAGCAGTTACGGGACAGGCTACGAGCAGTACTTC.

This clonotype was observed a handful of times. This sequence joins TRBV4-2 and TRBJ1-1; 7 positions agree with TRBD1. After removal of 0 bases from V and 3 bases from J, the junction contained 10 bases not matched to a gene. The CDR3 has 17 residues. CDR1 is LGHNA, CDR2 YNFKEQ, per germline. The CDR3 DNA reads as TGTGCCAGCAGCCAAGATGGAGGGGGCAGATGGGACACTGAAGCTTTCTTT. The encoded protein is CASSQDGGGRWDTEAFF.

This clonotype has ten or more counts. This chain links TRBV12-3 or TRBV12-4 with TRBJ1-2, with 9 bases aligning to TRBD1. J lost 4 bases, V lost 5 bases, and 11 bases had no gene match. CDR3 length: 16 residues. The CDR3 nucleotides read TGTGCCAGCAGTGAGAATTCGGGACAGGGCCCCTATGGCTACACCTTC. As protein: CASSENSGQGPYGYTF.

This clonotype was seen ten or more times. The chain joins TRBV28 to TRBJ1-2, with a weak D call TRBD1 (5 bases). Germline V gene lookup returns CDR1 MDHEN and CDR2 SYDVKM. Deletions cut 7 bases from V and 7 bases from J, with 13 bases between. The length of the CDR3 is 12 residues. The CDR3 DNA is TGTGCCAGCAAGAGCAGGGAGTCTGGCTACACCTTC. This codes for CASKSRESGYTF.

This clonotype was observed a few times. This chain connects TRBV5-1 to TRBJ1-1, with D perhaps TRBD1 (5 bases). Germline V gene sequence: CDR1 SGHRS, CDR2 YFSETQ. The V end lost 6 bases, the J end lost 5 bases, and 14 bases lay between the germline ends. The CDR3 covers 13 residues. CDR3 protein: CASNVGVGTEAFF. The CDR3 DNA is TGCGCCAGCAATGTGGGGGTGGGTACTGAAGCTTTCTTT.

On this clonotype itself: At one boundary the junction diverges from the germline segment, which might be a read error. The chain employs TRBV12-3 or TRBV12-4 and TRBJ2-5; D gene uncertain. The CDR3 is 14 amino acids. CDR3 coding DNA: TGTGCCAGCAGTTTGGGCACCCAAACAGAGATCCAGTACTTC. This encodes CASSLGTQTEIQYF.

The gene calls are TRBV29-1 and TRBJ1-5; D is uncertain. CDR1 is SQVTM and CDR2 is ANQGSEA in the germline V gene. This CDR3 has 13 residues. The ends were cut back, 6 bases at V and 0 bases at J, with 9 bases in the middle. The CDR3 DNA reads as TGCAGCGTGACCCAGGATAGCAATCAGCCCCAGCATTTT. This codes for CSVTQDSNQPQHF.

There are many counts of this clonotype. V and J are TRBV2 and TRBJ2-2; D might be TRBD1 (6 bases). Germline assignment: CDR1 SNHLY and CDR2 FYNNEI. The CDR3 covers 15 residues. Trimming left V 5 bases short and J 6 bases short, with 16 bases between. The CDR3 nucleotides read TGTGCCAGCAGTTTCTCGGACAGAACGTCCGGGGAGCTGTTTTTT. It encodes CASSFSDRTSGELFF.

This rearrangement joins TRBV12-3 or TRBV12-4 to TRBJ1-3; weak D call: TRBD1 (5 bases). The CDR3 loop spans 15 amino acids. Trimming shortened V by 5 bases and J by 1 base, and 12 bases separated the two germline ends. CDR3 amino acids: CASSLDNRSGNTIYF. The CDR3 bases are TGTGCCAGCAGTCTCGACAACAGGTCTGGAAACACCATATATTTT.

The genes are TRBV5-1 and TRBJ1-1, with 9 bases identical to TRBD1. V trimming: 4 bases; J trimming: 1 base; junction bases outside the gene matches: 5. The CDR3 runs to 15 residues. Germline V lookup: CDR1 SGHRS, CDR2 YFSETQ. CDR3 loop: CASSVWDRENTEAFF. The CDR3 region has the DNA TGCGCCAGCAGCGTTTGGGACAGGGAGAACACTGAAGCTTTCTTT.

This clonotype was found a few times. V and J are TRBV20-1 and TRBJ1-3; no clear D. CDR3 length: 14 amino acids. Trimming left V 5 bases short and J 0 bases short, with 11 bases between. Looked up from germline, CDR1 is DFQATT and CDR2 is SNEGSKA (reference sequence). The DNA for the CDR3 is TGCAGTGCTTCTACAGACTACTCTGGAAACACCATATATTTT. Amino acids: CSASTDYSGNTIYF.

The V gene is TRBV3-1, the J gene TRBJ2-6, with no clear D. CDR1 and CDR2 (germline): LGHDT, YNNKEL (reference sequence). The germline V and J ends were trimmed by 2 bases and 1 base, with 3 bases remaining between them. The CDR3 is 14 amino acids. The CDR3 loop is CASSQRSGANVLTF. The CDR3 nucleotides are TGTGCCAGCAGCCAACGGTCTGGGGCCAACGTCCTGACTTTC.